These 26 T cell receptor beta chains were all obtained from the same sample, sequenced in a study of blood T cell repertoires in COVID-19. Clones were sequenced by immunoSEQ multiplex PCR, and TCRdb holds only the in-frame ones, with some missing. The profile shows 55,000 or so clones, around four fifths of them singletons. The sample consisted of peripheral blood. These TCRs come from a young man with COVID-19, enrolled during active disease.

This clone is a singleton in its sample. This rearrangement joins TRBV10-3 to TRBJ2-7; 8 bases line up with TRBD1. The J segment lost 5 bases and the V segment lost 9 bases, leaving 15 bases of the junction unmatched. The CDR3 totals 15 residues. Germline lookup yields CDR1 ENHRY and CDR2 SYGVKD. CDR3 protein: CAISLSGTGGHEQYF. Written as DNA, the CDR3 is TGTGCCATTAGTCTCTCCGGGACAGGTGGCCACGAGCAGTACTTC.

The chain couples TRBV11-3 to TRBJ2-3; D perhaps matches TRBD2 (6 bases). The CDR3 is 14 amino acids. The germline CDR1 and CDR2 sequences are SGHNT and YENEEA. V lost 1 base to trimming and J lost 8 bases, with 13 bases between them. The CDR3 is CASSLVDGSGTQYF. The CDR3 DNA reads TGTGCCAGCAGCTTAGTCGACGGGAGTGGTACGCAGTATTTT. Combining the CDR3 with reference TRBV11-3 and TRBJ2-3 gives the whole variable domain EAGVVQSPRYKIIEKKQPVAFWCNPISGHNTLYWYLQNLGQGPELLIRYENEEAVDDSQLPKDRFSAERLKGVDSTLKIQPAELGDSAVYLCASSLVDGSGTQYFGPGTRLTVL.

CDR3 protein: CASSPQAQPQHF. The CDR3 nucleotides read TGTGCCAGCAGTCCACAGGCTCAGCCCCAGCATTTT. This chain joins TRBV6-1 and TRBJ1-5; D may be TRBD1 (5 bases). The length of the CDR3 is 12 residues. Trimming cost V 5 bases and J 6 bases, with 8 bases left between them. CDR1 and CDR2 (germline): MNHNS, SASEGT.

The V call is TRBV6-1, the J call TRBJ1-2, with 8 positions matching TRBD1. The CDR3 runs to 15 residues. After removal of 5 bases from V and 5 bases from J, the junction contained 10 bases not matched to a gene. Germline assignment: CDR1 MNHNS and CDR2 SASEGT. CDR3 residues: CASSRLGTGEYGYTF. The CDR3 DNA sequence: TGTGCCAGCAGTCGGCTGGGGACAGGCGAATATGGCTACACCTTC.

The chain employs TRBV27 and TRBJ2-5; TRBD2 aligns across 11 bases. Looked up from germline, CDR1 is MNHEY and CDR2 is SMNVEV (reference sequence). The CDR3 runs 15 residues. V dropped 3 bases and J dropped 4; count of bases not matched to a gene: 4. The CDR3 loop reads CASSLLAGGGETQYF. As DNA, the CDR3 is TGTGCCAGCAGTTTGCTAGCGGGGGGAGGAGAGACCCAGTACTTC.

The CDR3 DNA reads as TGTGCCAGCAGTGAAGCCGAACACCTTGAAGCTTTCTTT. Translating it yields CASSEAEHLEAFF. This rearrangement joins TRBV6-1 to TRBJ1-1; D uncertain. With 0 bases removed from V and 7 bases from J, the gap between germline ends came to 9 bases. CDR3 length equals 13 residues. From germline, CDR1 is MNHNS and CDR2 SASEGT.

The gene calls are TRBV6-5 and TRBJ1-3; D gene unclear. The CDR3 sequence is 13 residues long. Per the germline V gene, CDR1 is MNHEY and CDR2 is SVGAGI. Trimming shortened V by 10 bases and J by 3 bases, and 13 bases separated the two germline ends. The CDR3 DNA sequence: TGTGCCACCTCAGCGGGTCGTGGAAACACCATATATTTT. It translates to CATSAGRGNTIYF.

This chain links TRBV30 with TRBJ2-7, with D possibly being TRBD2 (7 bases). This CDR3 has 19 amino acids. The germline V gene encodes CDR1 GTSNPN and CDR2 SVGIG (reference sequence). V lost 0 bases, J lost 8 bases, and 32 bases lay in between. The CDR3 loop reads CAWSVEAPGASGIRSKQYF. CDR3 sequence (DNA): TGTGCCTGGAGTGTGGAGGCCCCAGGGGCTAGCGGTATCCGGAGTAAGCAGTACTTC.

This CDR3 reads CASSPGRGINDEQYF. The CDR3, as DNA: TGTGCCAGCAGCCCAGGTCGGGGTATTAACGACGAGCAGTACTTC. The chain uses TRBV9 and TRBJ2-7, with D possibly matching TRBD2 (5 bases). Germline V lookup: CDR1 SGDLS, CDR2 YYNGEE. This CDR3 region has 15 residues. With 4 bases removed from V and 5 bases from J, the gap between germline ends came to 19 bases.

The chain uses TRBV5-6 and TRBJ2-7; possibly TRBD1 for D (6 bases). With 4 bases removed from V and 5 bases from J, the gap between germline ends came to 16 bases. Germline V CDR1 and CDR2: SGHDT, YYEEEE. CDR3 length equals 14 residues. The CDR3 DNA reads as TGTGCCAGCAGCCCCTGGACAGATCCCCACGAGCAGTACTTC. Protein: CASSPWTDPHEQYF.

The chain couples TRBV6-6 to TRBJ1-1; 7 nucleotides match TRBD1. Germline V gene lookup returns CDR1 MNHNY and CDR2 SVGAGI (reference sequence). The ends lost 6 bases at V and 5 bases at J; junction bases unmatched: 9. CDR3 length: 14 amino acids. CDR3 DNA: TGTGCCAGCAGATACACAGGGGAGGAAACTGAAGCTTTCTTT. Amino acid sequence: CASRYTGEETEAFF.

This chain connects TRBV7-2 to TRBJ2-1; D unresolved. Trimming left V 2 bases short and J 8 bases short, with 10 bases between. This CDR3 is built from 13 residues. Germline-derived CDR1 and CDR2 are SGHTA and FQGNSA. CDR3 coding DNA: TGTGCCAGCAGCTTACGAGTAGCAGATGAGCAGTTCTTC. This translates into CASSLRVADEQFF.

The CDR3 loop is CASRSGQDYYGYTF. The CDR3 DNA is TGTGCCAGCAGATCGGGACAGGACTACTATGGCTACACCTTC. V usage is TRBV6-5 and J usage is TRBJ1-2; TRBD1 aligns across 8 bases. CDR3 size: 14 residues. V lost 6 bases, J lost 3 bases, and 6 bases stayed unmatched. Looked up from germline, CDR1 is MNHEY and CDR2 is SVGAGI.

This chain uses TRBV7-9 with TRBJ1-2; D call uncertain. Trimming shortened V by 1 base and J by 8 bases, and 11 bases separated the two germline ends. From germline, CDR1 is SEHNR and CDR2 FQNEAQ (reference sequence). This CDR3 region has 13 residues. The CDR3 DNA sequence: TGTGCCAGCAGCTTAGGGGCGGGATACGGCTACACCTTC. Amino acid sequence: CASSLGAGYGYTF. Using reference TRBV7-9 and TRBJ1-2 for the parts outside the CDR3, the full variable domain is DTGVSQNPRHKITKRGQNVTFRCDPISEHNRLYWYRQTLGQGPEFLTYFQNEAQLEKSRLLSDRFSAERPKGSFSTLEIQRTEQGDSAMYLCASSLGAGYGYTFGSGTRLTVV.

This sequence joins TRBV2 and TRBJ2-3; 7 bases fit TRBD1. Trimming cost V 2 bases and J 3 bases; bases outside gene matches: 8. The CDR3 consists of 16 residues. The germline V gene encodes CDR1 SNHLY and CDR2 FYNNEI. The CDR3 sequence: CASSESPGQPTDTQYF. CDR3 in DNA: TGTGCCAGCAGTGAATCCCCGGGACAGCCTACAGATACGCAGTATTTT.

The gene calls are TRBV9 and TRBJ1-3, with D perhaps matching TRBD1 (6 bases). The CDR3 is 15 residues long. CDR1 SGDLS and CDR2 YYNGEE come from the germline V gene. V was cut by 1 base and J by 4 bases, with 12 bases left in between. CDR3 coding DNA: TGTGCCAGCAGCGTAAGTTGGACAGAGGGAAACACCATATATTTT. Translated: CASSVSWTEGNTIYF. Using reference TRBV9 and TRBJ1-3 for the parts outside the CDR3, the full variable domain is DSGVTQTPKHLITATGQRVTLRCSPRSGDLSVYWYQQSLDQGLQFLIQYYNGEERAKGNILERFSAQQFPDLHSELNLSSLELGDSALYFCASSVSWTEGNTIYFGEGSWLTVV.

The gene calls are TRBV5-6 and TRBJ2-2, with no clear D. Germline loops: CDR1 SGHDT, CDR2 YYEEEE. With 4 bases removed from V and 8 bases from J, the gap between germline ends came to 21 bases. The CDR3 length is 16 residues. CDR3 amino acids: CASSTGAHRRSGELFF. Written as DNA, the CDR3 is TGTGCCAGCAGCACGGGTGCTCACCGGAGATCGGGGGAGCTGTTTTTT.

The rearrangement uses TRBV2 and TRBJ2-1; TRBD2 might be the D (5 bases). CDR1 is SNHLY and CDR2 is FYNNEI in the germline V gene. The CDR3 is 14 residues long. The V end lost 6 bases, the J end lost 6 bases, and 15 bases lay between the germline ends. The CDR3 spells CASSGAVEGNEQFF. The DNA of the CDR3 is TGTGCCAGCAGCGGCGCGGTAGAGGGCAATGAGCAGTTCTTC.

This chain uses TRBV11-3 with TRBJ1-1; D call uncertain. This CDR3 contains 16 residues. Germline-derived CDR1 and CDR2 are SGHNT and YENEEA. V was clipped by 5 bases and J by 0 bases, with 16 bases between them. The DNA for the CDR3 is TGTGCCAGCAGCCCCGACGGGAGCATAGTGAACACTGAAGCTTTCTTT. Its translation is CASSPDGSIVNTEAFF.

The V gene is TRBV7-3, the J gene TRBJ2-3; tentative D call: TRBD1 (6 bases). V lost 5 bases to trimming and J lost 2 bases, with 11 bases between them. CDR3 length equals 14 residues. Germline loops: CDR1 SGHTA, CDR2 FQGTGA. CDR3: CASSPGHHTDTQYF. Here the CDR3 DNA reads TGTGCCAGCAGCCCGGGACACCACACAGATACGCAGTATTTT.

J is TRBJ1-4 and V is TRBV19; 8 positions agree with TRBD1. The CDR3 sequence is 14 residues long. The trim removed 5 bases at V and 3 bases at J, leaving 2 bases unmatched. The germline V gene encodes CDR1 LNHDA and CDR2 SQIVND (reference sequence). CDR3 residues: CASSAQGANEKLFF. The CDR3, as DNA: TGTGCCAGTAGTGCACAGGGGGCTAATGAAAAACTGTTTTTT. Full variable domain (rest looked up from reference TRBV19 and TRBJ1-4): DGGITQSPKYLFRKEGQNVTLSCEQNLNHDAMYWYRQDPGQGLRLIYYSQIVNDFQKGDIAEGYSVSREKKESFPLTVTSAQKNPTAFYLCASSAQGANEKLFFGSGTQLSVL.

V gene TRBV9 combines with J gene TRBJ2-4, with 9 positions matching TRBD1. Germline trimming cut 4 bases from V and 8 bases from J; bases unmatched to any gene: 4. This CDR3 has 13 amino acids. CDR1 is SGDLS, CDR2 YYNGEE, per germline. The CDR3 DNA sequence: TGTGCCAGCAGCCGGGACAGGGAACACATTCAGTACTTC. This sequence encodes CASSRDREHIQYF.

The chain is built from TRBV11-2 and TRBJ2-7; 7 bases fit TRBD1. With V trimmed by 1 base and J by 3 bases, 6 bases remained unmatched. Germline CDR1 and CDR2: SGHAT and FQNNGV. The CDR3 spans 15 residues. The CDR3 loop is CASSLARGFNYEQYF. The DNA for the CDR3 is TGTGCCAGCAGCTTAGCCAGGGGGTTCAACTACGAGCAGTACTTC. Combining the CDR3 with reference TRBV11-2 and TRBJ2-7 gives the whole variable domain EAGVAQSPRYKIIEKRQSVAFWCNPISGHATLYWYQQILGQGPKLLIQFQNNGVVDDSQLPKDRFSAERLKGVDSTLKIQPAKLEDSAVYLCASSLARGFNYEQYFGPGTRLTVT.

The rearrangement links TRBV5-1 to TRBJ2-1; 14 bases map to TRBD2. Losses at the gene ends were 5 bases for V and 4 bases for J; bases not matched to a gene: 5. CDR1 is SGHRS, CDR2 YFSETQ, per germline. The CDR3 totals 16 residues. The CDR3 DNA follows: TGCGCCAGCAGTTACCGACTAGCGGGAGGGTACAATGAGCAGTTCTTC. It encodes CASSYRLAGGYNEQFF.

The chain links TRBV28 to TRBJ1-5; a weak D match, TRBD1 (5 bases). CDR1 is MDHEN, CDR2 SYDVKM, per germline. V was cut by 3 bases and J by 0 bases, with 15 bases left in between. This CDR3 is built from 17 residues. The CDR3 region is CASSFSAGRYSNQPQHF. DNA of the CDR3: TGTGCCAGCAGTTTTTCGGCAGGGCGATATAGCAATCAGCCCCAGCATTTT.

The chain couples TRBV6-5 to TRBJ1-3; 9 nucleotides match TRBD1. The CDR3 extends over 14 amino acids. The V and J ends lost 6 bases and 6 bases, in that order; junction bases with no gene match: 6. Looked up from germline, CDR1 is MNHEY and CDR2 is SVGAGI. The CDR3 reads CASSTRQGVNTIYF. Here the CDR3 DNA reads TGTGCCAGCAGCACAAGACAGGGGGTAAACACCATATATTTT.